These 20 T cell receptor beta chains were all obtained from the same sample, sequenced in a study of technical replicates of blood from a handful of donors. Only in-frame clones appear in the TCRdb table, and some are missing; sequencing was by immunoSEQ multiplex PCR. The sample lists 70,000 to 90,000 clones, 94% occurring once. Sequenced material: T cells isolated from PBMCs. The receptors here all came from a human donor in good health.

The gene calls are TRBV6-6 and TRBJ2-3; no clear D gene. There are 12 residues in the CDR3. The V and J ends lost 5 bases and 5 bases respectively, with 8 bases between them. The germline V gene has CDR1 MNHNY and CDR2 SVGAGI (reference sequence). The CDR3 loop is CASSLRLDTQYF. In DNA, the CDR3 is TGTGCCAGCAGTCTCCGGTTAGATACGCAGTATTTT.

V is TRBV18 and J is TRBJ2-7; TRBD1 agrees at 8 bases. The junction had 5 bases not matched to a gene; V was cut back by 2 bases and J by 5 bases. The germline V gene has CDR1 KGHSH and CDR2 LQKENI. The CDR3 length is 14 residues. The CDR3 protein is CASSPWKTGDEQYF. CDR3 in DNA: TGTGCCAGCTCACCATGGAAGACAGGGGACGAGCAGTACTTC.

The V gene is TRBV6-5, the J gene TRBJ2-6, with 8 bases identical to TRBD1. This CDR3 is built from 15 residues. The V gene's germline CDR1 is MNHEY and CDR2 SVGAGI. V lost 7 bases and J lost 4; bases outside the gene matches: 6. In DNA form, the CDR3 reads TGTGCCAGCACCCAGACAGGGGTCGGGGCCAACGTCCTGACTTTC. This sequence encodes CASTQTGVGANVLTF.

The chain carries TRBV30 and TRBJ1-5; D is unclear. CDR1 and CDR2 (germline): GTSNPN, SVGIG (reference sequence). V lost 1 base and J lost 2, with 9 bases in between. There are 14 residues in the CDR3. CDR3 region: CAWSESGGNQPQHF. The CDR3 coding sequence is TGTGCCTGGAGTGAGTCCGGGGGCAATCAGCCCCAGCATTTT. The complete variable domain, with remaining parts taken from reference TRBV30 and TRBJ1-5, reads SQTIHQWPATLVQPVGSPLSLECTVEGTSNPNLYWYRQAAGRGLQLLFYSVGIGQISSEVPQNLSASRPQDRQFILSSKKLLLSDSGFYLCAWSESGGNQPQHFGDGTRLSIL.

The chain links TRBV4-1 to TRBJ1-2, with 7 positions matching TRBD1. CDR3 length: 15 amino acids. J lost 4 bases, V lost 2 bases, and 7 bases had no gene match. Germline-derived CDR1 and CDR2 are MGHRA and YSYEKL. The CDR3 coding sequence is TGCGCCAGCAGCCAACCCGAACAGGGGATCTATGGCTACACCTTC. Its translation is CASSQPEQGIYGYTF.

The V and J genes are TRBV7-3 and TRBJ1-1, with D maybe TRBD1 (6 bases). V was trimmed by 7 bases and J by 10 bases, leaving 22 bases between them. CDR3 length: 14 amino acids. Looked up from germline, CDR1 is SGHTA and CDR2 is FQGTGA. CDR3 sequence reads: CASKGDGELQGAFF. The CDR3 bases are TGTGCCAGCAAAGGGGACGGGGAATTACAGGGAGCTTTCTTT.

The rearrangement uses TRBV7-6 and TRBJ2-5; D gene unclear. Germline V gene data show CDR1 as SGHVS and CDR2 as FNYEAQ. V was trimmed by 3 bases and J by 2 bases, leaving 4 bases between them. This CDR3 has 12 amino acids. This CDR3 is CASSFPQETQYF. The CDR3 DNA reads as TGTGCCAGCAGCTTTCCGCAAGAGACCCAGTACTTC.

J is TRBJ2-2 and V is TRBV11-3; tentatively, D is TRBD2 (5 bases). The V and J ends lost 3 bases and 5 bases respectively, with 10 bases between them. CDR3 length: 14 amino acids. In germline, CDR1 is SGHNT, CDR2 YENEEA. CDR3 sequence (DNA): TGTGCCAGCAGCTTCGGGCTAGCAACCGGGGAGCTGTTTTTT. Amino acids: CASSFGLATGELFF.

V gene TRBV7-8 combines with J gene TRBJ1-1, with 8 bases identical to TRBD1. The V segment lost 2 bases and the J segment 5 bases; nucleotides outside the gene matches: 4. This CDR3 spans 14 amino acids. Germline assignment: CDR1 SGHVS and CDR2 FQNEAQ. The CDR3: CASSLLTGGTEAFF. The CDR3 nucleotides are TGTGCCAGCAGCTTATTAACAGGGGGGACTGAAGCTTTCTTT. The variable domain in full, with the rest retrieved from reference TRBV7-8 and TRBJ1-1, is GAGVSQSPRYKVAKRGQDVALRCDPISGHVSLFWYQQALGQGPEFLTYFQNEAQLDKSGLPSDRFFAERPEGSVSTLKIQRTQQEDSAVYLCASSLLTGGTEAFFGQGTRLTVV.

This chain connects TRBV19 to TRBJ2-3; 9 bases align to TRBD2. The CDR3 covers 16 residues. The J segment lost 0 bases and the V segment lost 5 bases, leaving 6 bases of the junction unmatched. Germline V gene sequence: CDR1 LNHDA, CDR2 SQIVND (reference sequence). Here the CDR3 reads CASSSRLAGSTDTQYF. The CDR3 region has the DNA TGTGCCAGTAGTTCTCGTCTAGCGGGGAGCACAGATACGCAGTATTTT.

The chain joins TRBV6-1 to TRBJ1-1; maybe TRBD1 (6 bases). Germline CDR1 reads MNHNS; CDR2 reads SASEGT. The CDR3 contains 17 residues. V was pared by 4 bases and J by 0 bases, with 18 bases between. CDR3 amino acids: CASSGGQSFTVNTEAFF. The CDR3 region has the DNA TGTGCCAGCAGTGGCGGACAGTCTTTCACCGTGAACACTGAAGCTTTCTTT.

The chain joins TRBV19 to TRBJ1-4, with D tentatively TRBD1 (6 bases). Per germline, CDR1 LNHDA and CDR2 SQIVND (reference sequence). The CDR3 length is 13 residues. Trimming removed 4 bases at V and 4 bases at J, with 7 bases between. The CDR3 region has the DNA TGTGCCAGTAGTAGGACAGATAATGAAAAACTGTTTTTT. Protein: CASSRTDNEKLFF.

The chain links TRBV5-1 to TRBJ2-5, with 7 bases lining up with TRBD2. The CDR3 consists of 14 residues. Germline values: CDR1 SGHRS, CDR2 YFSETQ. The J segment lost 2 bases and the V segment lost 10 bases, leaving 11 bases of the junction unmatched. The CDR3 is CAGREDIAQETQYF. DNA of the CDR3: TGCGCCGGGAGGGAGGACATCGCTCAAGAGACCCAGTACTTC.

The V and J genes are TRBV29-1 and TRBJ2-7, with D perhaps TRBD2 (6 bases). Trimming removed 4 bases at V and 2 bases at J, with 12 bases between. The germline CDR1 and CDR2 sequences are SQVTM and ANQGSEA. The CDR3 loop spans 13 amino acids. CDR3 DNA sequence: TGCAGCGTTGTTGCGGGATCAACCTACGAGCAGTACTTC. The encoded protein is CSVVAGSTYEQYF.

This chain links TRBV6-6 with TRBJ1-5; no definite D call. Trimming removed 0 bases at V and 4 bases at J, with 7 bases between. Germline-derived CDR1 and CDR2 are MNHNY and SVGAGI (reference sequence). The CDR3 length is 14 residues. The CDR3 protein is CASSYSTYNQPQHF. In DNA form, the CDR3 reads TGTGCCAGCAGTTACTCGACATATAATCAGCCCCAGCATTTT.

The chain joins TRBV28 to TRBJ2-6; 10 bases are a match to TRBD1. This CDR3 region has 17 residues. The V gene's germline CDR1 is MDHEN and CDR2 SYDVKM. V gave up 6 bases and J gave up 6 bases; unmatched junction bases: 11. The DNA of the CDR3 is TGTGCCAGCAGCCAAACCGGGACAGGGGCGGTGGCCAACGTCCTGACTTTC. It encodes CASSQTGTGAVANVLTF.

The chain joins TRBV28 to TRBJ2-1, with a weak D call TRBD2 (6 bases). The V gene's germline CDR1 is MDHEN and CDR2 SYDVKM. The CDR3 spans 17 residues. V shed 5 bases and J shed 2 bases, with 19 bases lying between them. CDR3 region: CASSDPRERETYNEQFF. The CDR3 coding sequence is TGTGCCAGCAGTGATCCCCGGGAGAGAGAAACCTACAATGAGCAGTTCTTC.

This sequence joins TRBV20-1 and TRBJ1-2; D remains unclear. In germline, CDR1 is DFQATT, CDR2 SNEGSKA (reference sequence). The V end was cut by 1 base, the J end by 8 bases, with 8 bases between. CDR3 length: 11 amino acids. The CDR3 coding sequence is TGCAGTGCTAGAGCTCCGGGAGGCTACACCTTC. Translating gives CSARAPGGYTF.

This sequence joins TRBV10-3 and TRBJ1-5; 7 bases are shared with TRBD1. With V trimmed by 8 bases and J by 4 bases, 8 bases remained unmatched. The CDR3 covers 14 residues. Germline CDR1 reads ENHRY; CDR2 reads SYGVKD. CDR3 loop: CAISTGVRNQPQHF. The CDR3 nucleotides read TGTGCCATCTCAACAGGGGTTCGGAATCAGCCCCAGCATTTT.

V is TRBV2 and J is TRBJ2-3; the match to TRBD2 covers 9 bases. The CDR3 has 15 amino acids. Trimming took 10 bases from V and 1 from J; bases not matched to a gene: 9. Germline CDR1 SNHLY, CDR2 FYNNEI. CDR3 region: CATISGRDGTDTQYF. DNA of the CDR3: TGTGCCACCATTAGCGGGAGAGACGGCACAGATACGCAGTATTTT.